Shown below are 31 T cell receptor beta chains from a single sample sequenced in a study of blood T cell repertoires in COVID-19. The table came from immunoSEQ multiplex PCR; TCRdb's copy has only in-frame clones and leaves some out. This table has fewer than 350,000 clones, 80% to 90% appearing once. Specimen: PBMCs or T cells enriched from blood (not recorded which). These receptors all come from a woman aged 40 to 50 with acute COVID-19.

The gene calls are TRBV27 and TRBJ1-1; 12 bases map to TRBD1. CDR3 size: 14 residues. Germline V lookup: CDR1 MNHEY, CDR2 SMNVEV (reference sequence). V shed 4 bases and J 7 bases; nucleotides not matched to a gene: 4. The DNA of the CDR3 is TGTGCCAGCAGTTGGGGACAGGGGGCGGTTGAAGCTTTCTTT. Protein product: CASSWGQGAVEAFF.

This clone was seen once. The rearrangement uses TRBV6-6 and TRBJ1-2; 8 nucleotides align to TRBD1. V trimming: 6 bases; J trimming: 2 bases; junction bases outside the gene matches: 8. The CDR3 runs 15 residues. CDR1 MNHNY and CDR2 SVGAGI come from the germline V gene (reference sequence). The CDR3 DNA reads TGTGCCAGCAGAGACATCCGGGACAGGAACTATGGCTACACCTTC. Protein product: CASRDIRDRNYGYTF.

The V call is TRBV7-9, the J call TRBJ1-6; 8 nucleotides line up with TRBD1. The CDR3 consists of 19 residues. The junction had 11 bases not matched to a gene; V was cut back by 0 bases and J by 4 bases. Germline assignment: CDR1 SEHNR and CDR2 FQNEAQ (reference sequence). CDR3: CASSLAEYGTGPYNSPLHF. The CDR3 DNA is TGTGCCAGCAGCTTAGCGGAATACGGGACAGGACCTTATAATTCACCCCTCCACTTT.

In this sample, this clone turned up a few times. The genes are TRBV4-1 and TRBJ2-2; 10 bases map to TRBD2. Germline lookup yields CDR1 MGHRA and CDR2 YSYEKL. The ends lost 4 bases at V and 5 bases at J; junction bases unmatched: 7. CDR3 length: 16 residues. In nucleotides, the CDR3 is TGCGCCAGCAGCCCCACGACTAGCGGGCTAACCGGGGAGCTGTTTTTT. It codes for CASSPTTSGLTGELFF.

The chain links TRBV24-1 to TRBJ2-3; 10 bases map to TRBD1. V shed 4 bases and J 4 bases; nucleotides not matched to a gene: 7. The germline gives CDR1 KGHDR, CDR2 SFDVKD. The CDR3 sequence is 16 residues long. CDR3 protein: CATSDPGQGKADTQYF. The CDR3, as DNA: TGTGCCACCAGTGACCCGGGACAGGGGAAGGCAGATACGCAGTATTTT.

The rearrangement links TRBV18 to TRBJ2-3; a weak D match, TRBD2 (6 bases). Between the trimmed V and J ends, which lost 3 bases and 3 bases, there was a span of 10 bases. CDR1 and CDR2 from the germline V gene are KGHSH and LQKENI. CDR3 length: 14 residues. CDR3 amino acids: CASSPEGLTDTQYF. The CDR3 coding sequence is TGTGCCAGCTCACCGGAGGGCCTGACAGATACGCAGTATTTT.

The chain uses TRBV3-1 (or the pseudogene TRBV3-2) and TRBJ1-2; D is perhaps TRBD1 (5 bases). The CDR3 runs to 13 residues. The V gene's germline CDR1 is LGHDT and CDR2 YNNKEL (reference sequence). Trimming removed 3 bases at V and 6 bases at J, with 11 bases between. The CDR3 DNA reads as TGTGCCAGCAGCCACAGGGCACTGGATGGCTACACCTTC. Its protein is CASSHRALDGYTF.

The chain combines TRBV15 with TRBJ2-3; TRBD2 matches at 9 bases. CDR1 and CDR2 (germline): LNHNV, YYDKDF (reference sequence). The CDR3 runs 17 residues. The V segment lost 3 bases and the J segment 3 bases; nucleotides outside the gene matches: 10. The CDR3 DNA reads as TGTGCCACCAGCAGCTTAGTAGCGGGAGTGTCGACAGATACGCAGTATTTT. Translated, it gives CATSSLVAGVSTDTQYF.

This chain uses TRBV7-8 with TRBJ1-1; D ambiguous. The germline V gene has CDR1 SGHVS and CDR2 FQNEAQ. With 2 bases removed from V and 1 base from J, the gap between germline ends came to 11 bases. The CDR3 consists of 15 residues. The CDR3 loop is CASSLLLSKNTEAFF. CDR3 nucleotide sequence: TGTGCCAGCAGCTTACTTCTAAGCAAGAACACTGAAGCTTTCTTT.

This chain uses TRBV27 with TRBJ1-4, with TRBD1 as a possible D gene (5 bases). From germline, CDR1 is MNHEY and CDR2 SMNVEV (reference sequence). This CDR3 is built from 13 residues. Trimming removed 3 bases from V and 7 bases from J, with 9 bases in between. The CDR3 DNA reads as TGTGCCAGCAGTTTCGGGGGTCGTGAAAAACTGTTTTTT. It codes for CASSFGGREKLFF.

The genes are TRBV21-1 and TRBJ2-7; the table's D gene call, TRBD2, was not cross checked with the DNA. TRBV21-1 is termed a pseudogene. This CDR3 is built from 18 residues. The CDR3 DNA sequence: TGTGCCAGCAGCAAGCCCCCCGGAGAGCGCCCCGATCCCTACGAGCAGTACTTC. It translates to CASSKPPGERPDPYEQYF.

V and J are TRBV24-1 and TRBJ2-3; 11 nucleotides align to TRBD2. Germline trimming cut 5 bases from V and 4 bases from J; bases unmatched to any gene: 7. Germline V gene sequence: CDR1 KGHDR, CDR2 SFDVKD. CDR3 length: 16 residues. The CDR3 nucleotides read TGTGCCACCAGTGTCGAATCTAGCGGGAGGTCAGATACGCAGTATTTT. Protein sequence: CATSVESSGRSDTQYF.

J is TRBJ1-1 and V is TRBV3-1 (or the pseudogene TRBV3-2); D may be TRBD1 (6 bases). Germline CDR1 is LGHDT and CDR2 is YNNKEL (reference sequence). The CDR3 loop spans 14 amino acids. The V gene lost 4 bases and the J gene lost 1 base, with 10 bases spanning the gap. The CDR3 nucleotides are TGTGCCAGCAGCCCCCGGACAGCGAACACTGAAGCTTTCTTT. Its translation: CASSPRTANTEAFF.

The chain recombines TRBV7-8 with TRBJ1-6; D is perhaps TRBD1 (5 bases). Trimming removed 3 bases from V and 0 bases from J, with 9 bases in between. Germline V lookup: CDR1 SGHVS, CDR2 FQNEAQ. The CDR3 has 16 residues. The CDR3 bases are TGTGCCAGCAGCTTTCAGGGAAGCTCCTATAATTCACCCCTCCACTTT. Encoded protein: CASSFQGSSYNSPLHF.

CDR3 in DNA: TGTGCCAGCAGAAGGAGGCAGACAATCACCTATGGCTACACCTTC. It specifies CASRRRQTITYGYTF. The J gene is TRBJ1-2, the V gene TRBV27; D gene uncertain. Trimming pared 6 bases from V and 4 bases from J, leaving 18 bases between. The CDR3 spans 15 residues. The germline gives CDR1 MNHEY, CDR2 SMNVEV (reference sequence).

J is TRBJ1-1 and V is TRBV19, with D perhaps TRBD1 (5 bases). CDR1 and CDR2 (germline): LNHDA, SQIVND (reference sequence). The CDR3 consists of 12 residues. The V end lost 7 bases, the J end lost 4 bases, and 10 bases lay between the germline ends. The CDR3 bases are TGTGCCAGTAATTCCGGGGGCACTGAAGCTTTCTTT. It codes for CASNSGGTEAFF.

The chain is built from TRBV5-1 and TRBJ2-5; TRBD1 is a possible D gene (5 bases). CDR1 and CDR2 from the germline V gene are SGHRS and YFSETQ. V was pared by 4 bases and J by 5 bases, with 15 bases between. The CDR3 consists of 14 residues. CDR3 sequence: CASSHGGAGETQYF. The CDR3 nucleotides are TGCGCCAGCAGCCATGGTGGGGCCGGGGAGACCCAGTACTTC.

The CDR3 sequence: CASSSPGQGTGELFF. The CDR3 nucleotides read TGTGCCAGCAGTTCCCCGGGACAGGGAACCGGGGAGCTGTTTTTT. The rearrangement links TRBV6-5 to TRBJ2-2, with TRBD1 matching 9 bases. Germline CDR1 is MNHEY and CDR2 is SVGAGI. The CDR3 has 15 residues. J gave up 5 bases and V 4 bases, and 5 bases lay outside the gene matches.

The count of this clone is one. This chain joins TRBV7-6 and TRBJ1-5; 12 positions agree with TRBD1. The V gene's germline CDR1 is SGHVS and CDR2 FNYEAQ. J lost 3 bases, V lost 4 bases, and 1 base had no gene match. This CDR3 is built from 15 residues. In DNA form, the CDR3 reads TGTGCCAGCAGCTGGGGACAGGGGGCCAATCAGCCCCAGCATTTT. This translates into CASSWGQGANQPQHF.

This rearrangement joins TRBV15 to TRBJ2-1; 7 bases are shared with TRBD2. The CDR3 is 16 residues long. Trimming at V came to 3 bases and at J to 6 bases, leaving 11 bases not matched to a gene. CDR1 LNHNV and CDR2 YYDKDF come from the germline V gene (reference sequence). The CDR3 nucleotides read TGTGCCACCAGCAGGGGGGAGGGAGTTCGGATCAATGAGCAGTTCTTC. It specifies CATSRGEGVRINEQFF.

This chain uses TRBV6-5 with TRBJ1-1, with D uncertain. Germline values: CDR1 MNHEY, CDR2 SVGAGI. The CDR3 extends over 14 amino acids. Trimming stripped 2 bases from V and 2 bases from J, with 9 bases between. For the CDR3, the DNA is TGTGCCAGCAGTTACGGTGGAGGAAACACTGAAGCTTTCTTT. Residues: CASSYGGGNTEAFF.

The CDR3 coding sequence is TGTGCCAGCAGCTTAGGACTTCCTACCCAGGGCGAGCAGTACTTC. Amino acid sequence: CASSLGLPTQGEQYF. This chain connects TRBV7-8 to TRBJ2-7, with D maybe TRBD1 (5 bases). The germline gives CDR1 SGHVS, CDR2 FQNEAQ. V was cut by 1 base and J by 6 bases, with 16 bases left in between. There are 15 residues in the CDR3. Based on the CDR3 plus reference TRBV7-8 and TRBJ2-7, the full variable domain is GAGVSQSPRYKVAKRGQDVALRCDPISGHVSLFWYQQALGQGPEFLTYFQNEAQLDKSGLPSDRFFAERPEGSVSTLKIQRTQQEDSAVYLCASSLGLPTQGEQYFGPGTRLTVT.

The chain combines TRBV6-2 or TRBV6-3 with TRBJ1-1, with D tentatively TRBD1 (5 bases). CDR1 MNHEY and CDR2 SVGEGT come from the germline V gene. The CDR3 contains 16 residues. With 5 bases removed from V and 4 bases from J, the gap between germline ends came to 20 bases. The CDR3 loop is CASSPETRLGGTEAFF. Here the CDR3 DNA reads TGTGCCAGCAGTCCCGAGACTCGCCTGGGGGGCACTGAAGCTTTCTTT.

The V call is TRBV28, the J call TRBJ2-5; D is unresolved. Germline CDR1 MDHEN, CDR2 SYDVKM. Trimming pared 4 bases from V and 0 bases from J, leaving 12 bases between. The CDR3 is 15 amino acids. CDR3 sequence reads: CASSSPTRYQETQYF. For the CDR3, the DNA is TGTGCCAGCAGTTCCCCGACAAGGTACCAAGAGACCCAGTACTTC.

This chain joins TRBV11-2 and TRBJ2-1, with a weak D call TRBD1 (6 bases). Germline V gene sequence: CDR1 SGHAT, CDR2 FQNNGV. The V and J ends lost 5 bases and 0 bases respectively, with 14 bases between them. The CDR3 spans 16 residues. The CDR3 loop is CASSREGQNSYNEQFF. The CDR3 DNA follows: TGTGCCAGCAGCCGTGAGGGACAAAACTCCTACAATGAGCAGTTCTTC.

The chain carries TRBV6-2 or TRBV6-3 and TRBJ1-2, with D possibly TRBD1 on 6 matching bases. V was clipped by 6 bases and J by 2 bases, with 10 bases between them. Germline V gene data show CDR1 as MNHEY and CDR2 as SVGEGT. There are 13 residues in the CDR3. In DNA form, the CDR3 reads TGTGCCAGCAGCAACAGGGTGAACTATGGCTACACCTTC. It encodes CASSNRVNYGYTF.

The gene calls are TRBV27 and TRBJ1-1; D not certain. This CDR3 has 16 amino acids. Looked up from germline, CDR1 is MNHEY and CDR2 is SMNVEV (reference sequence). Trimming took 2 bases from V and 2 from J, leaving 15 bases between them. The CDR3 DNA follows: TGTGCCAGCAGTTTAGTGTCGGGGTTCTCTAACACTGAAGCTTTCTTT. This translates into CASSLVSGFSNTEAFF.

The chain combines TRBV6-5 with TRBJ2-4; D possibly corresponds to TRBD1 (6 bases). Germline values: CDR1 MNHEY, CDR2 SVGAGI. CDR3 size: 15 residues. V was shortened by 5 bases and J by 3 bases, with 14 bases between the two germline ends. DNA for the CDR3: TGTGCCAGCAGTAGAGGGGGTCCGGTCAAAAACATTCAGTACTTC. Translation gives CASSRGGPVKNIQYF.

This clone came up a few times. The J gene is TRBJ2-7, the V gene TRBV6-6, with 7 nucleotides matching TRBD2. V trimming: 10 bases; J trimming: 3 bases; junction bases outside the gene matches: 9. CDR3 size: 13 residues. The germline V gene encodes CDR1 MNHNY and CDR2 SVGAGI (reference sequence). CDR3 in DNA: TGTGCCATACAAAGGGGCGGGAGCTACGAGCAGTACTTC. It encodes CAIQRGGSYEQYF.

This chain connects TRBV6-1 to TRBJ2-2; the match to TRBD1 covers 7 bases. This CDR3 is built from 18 residues. CDR1 MNHNS and CDR2 SASEGT come from the germline V gene. The V gene end was trimmed by 3 bases and the J gene end by 0 bases; junction bases not matched to a gene: 10. DNA of the CDR3: TGTGCCAGCAGTGACGTAGGTTCTCAGGGGGCGAACACCGGGGAGCTGTTTTTT. It encodes CASSDVGSQGANTGELFF.

The chain employs TRBV7-6 and TRBJ2-7; tentative D call: TRBD2 (6 bases). This CDR3 contains 15 residues. Trimming left V 4 bases short and J 1 base short, with 14 bases between. CDR1 and CDR2 (germline): SGHVS, FNYEAQ. Here the CDR3 DNA reads TGTGCCAGCAGCTGGGGACTCCCGACATCCTACGAGCAGTACTTC. Protein product: CASSWGLPTSYEQYF.